Listed below are T cell receptor beta chains from one sample, sequenced in a study of post-analysis software for immune sequencing data. In TCRdb, the PCR reads were re-called with MiXCR into one record per CDR3 protein. The sample shows about 540,000 distinct CDR3 sequences, around a third of them seen only once. Sequences were obtained from blood. These receptors came from a girl under 18 with multiple sclerosis. Both conserved end residues are part of each CDR3. The order of the fields is V gene, D gene, clone size, J gene, CDR3 protein, CDR3 DNA. D genes are given only for firm matches. A clone size is listed for some rows: how often the clone was seen (once, few, many), or a class if it is expanded.

V: TRBV4-2; D: -; size: few; J: TRBJ2-2; CDR3: CASSQDSGLGIDTGELFF; DNA: TGTGCCAGCAGCCAAGATAGTGGACTCGGGATCGACACCGGGGAGCTGTTTTTT
V: TRBV3-1; D: -; size: -; J: TRBJ1-5; CDR3: CASSQGRENQPQHF; DNA: TGTGCCAGCAGCCAGGGCAGGGAGAATCAGCCCCAGCATTTT
V: TRBV13; D: TRBD2; size: -; J: TRBJ2-5; CDR3: CASSEGGRLAETQYF; DNA: TGTGCCAGCAGCGAAGGGGGTAGACTAGCGGAGACCCAGTACTTC
V: TRBV7-3; D: TRBD2; size: -; J: TRBJ2-1; CDR3: CASSSGTSGGFYNEQFF; DNA: TGTGCCAGCAGCTCCGGGACTAGCGGGGGCTTCTACAATGAGCAGTTCTTC
V: TRBV7-2; D: -; size: -; J: TRBJ1-2; CDR3: CASSLALPGTYGYTF; DNA: TGTGCCAGCAGCTTGGCTCTCCCAGGGACCTATGGCTACACCTTC
V: TRBV12-3/TRBV12-4; D: TRBD1; size: -; J: TRBJ1-2; CDR3: CASRAGDRGIYGYTF; DNA: TGTGCCAGCAGGGCCGGGGACAGGGGGATCTATGGCTACACCTTC
V: TRBV20-1; D: TRBD1; size: -; J: TRBJ1-4; CDR3: CSARTRTGVNEKLFF; DNA: TGCAGTGCTAGGACTCGGACAGGGGTGAATGAAAAACTGTTTTTT
V: TRBV6-6; D: TRBD2; size: few; J: TRBJ2-3; CDR3: CASSYGLVDSGDTQYF; DNA: TGTGCCAGCAGTTACGGGTTGGTGGATAGCGGGGATACGCAGTATTTT
V: TRBV5-5; D: -; size: few; J: TRBJ2-3; CDR3: CASSTDTSSQYF; DNA: TGTGCCAGCAGCACGGACACAAGCTCGCAGTATTTT
V: TRBV20-1; D: -; size: few; J: TRBJ2-7; CDR3: CSAINGGRWGYEQYF; DNA: TGCAGTGCGATCAACGGGGGGCGTTGGGGATACGAGCAGTACTTC
V: TRBV7-8; D: TRBD2; size: -; J: TRBJ2-1; CDR3: CASSSLAGGSSYNEQFF; DNA: TGTGCCAGCAGTTCACTAGCGGGGGGGAGCTCCTACAATGAGCAGTTCTTC
V: TRBV7-2; D: -; size: once; J: TRBJ1-2; CDR3: CASSLPAYGYTF; DNA: TGTGCCAGCAGCTTACCCGCTTATGGCTACACCTTC
V: TRBV10-3; D: -; size: few; J: TRBJ2-5; CDR3: CAIRGGQETQYF; DNA: TGTGCCATCAGGGGGGGGCAGGAGACCCAGTACTTC
V: TRBV7-6; D: -; size: many; J: TRBJ2-5; CDR3: CASSLEWETQYF; DNA: TGTGCCAGCAGCTTGGAGTGGGAGACCCAGTACTTC
V: TRBV5-5; D: TRBD1; size: -; J: TRBJ2-7; CDR3: CASSLLWTGSYEQYF; DNA: TGTGCCAGCAGCTTGCTATGGACAGGGAGCTACGAGCAGTACTTC
V: TRBV20-1; D: TRBD1; size: -; J: TRBJ2-7; CDR3: CSAGIEDRPSYEQYF; DNA: TGCAGTGCTGGAATCGAGGACAGGCCCTCCTACGAGCAGTACTTC
V: TRBV6-4; D: TRBD2; size: many; J: TRBJ2-3; CDR3: CASSDSTSGGTDTQYF; DNA: TGTGCCAGCAGTGACTCGACTAGCGGGGGCACAGATACGCAGTATTTT
V: TRBV18; D: -; size: -; J: TRBJ1-1; CDR3: CASSPPTAPEAFF; DNA: TGTGCCAGCTCACCACCGACAGCCCCTGAAGCTTTCTTT
V: TRBV10-3; D: -; size: -; J: TRBJ2-5; CDR3: CAISASGLKGETQYF; DNA: TGTGCCATCAGTGCATCAGGACTTAAGGGGGAGACCCAGTACTTC
V: TRBV20-1; D: TRBD1; size: -; J: TRBJ1-4; CDR3: CSATGENEKLFF; DNA: TGCAGTGCAACAGGGGAGAATGAAAAACTGTTTTTT
V: TRBV13; D: -; size: many; J: TRBJ1-6; CDR3: CASSLGDRDNSPLHF; DNA: TGTGCCAGCAGCTTAGGGGACAGAGATAATTCACCCCTCCACTTT
V: TRBV10-3; D: TRBD1; size: few; J: TRBJ1-5; CDR3: CAIKGQGLEPQHF; DNA: TGTGCCATCAAAGGACAGGGGCTAGAGCCCCAGCATTTT
V: TRBV20-1; D: -; size: -; J: TRBJ1-3; CDR3: CSATDRNSGNTIYF; DNA: TGCAGTGCTACCGACAGGAACTCTGGAAACACCATATATTTT
V: TRBV20-1; D: -; size: few; J: TRBJ2-1; CDR3: CSASPRGSSYNEQFF; DNA: TGCAGTGCTAGCCCTCGTGGAAGCTCCTACAATGAGCAGTTCTTC
V: TRBV5-1; D: -; size: -; J: TRBJ2-3; CDR3: CASSLWLWRDTQYF; DNA: TGCGCCAGCAGCTTGTGGCTGTGGAGAGATACGCAGTATTTT
V: TRBV5-1; D: -; size: -; J: TRBJ1-5; CDR3: CASSIGQGANQPQHF; DNA: TGCGCCAGCAGCATTGGACAAGGAGCCAATCAGCCCCAGCATTTT
V: TRBV9; D: -; size: few; J: TRBJ2-3; CDR3: CASSVEVTQYF; DNA: TGTGCCAGCAGCGTAGAGGTTACGCAGTATTTT
V: TRBV3-1; D: -; size: few; J: TRBJ2-1; CDR3: CASSQTASSYNEQFF; DNA: TGTGCCAGCAGCCAAACAGCGAGCTCCTACAATGAGCAGTTCTTC
V: TRBV6-5; D: TRBD1; size: -; J: TRBJ1-2; CDR3: CASSYASGGNYGYTF; DNA: TGTGCCAGCAGTTACGCATCAGGGGGTAACTATGGCTACACCTTC
V: TRBV10-3; D: -; size: -; J: TRBJ2-7; CDR3: CAISGTGSYEQYF; DNA: TGTGCCATCAGTGGTACAGGGTCCTACGAGCAGTACTTC
V: TRBV29-1; D: -; size: few; J: TRBJ1-2; CDR3: CSVGRTALLGYGYTF; DNA: TGCAGCGTTGGCCGGACAGCATTGTTGGGCTATGGCTACACCTTC
V: TRBV11-2; D: -; size: few; J: TRBJ2-1; CDR3: CASSSRVGSYNEQFF; DNA: TGTGCCAGCAGCTCGAGGGTGGGCTCCTACAATGAGCAGTTCTTC
V: TRBV20-1; D: -; size: -; J: TRBJ2-7; CDR3: CSARDSTTPYEQYF; DNA: TGCAGTGCTAGAGATAGTACAACCCCCTACGAGCAGTACTTC
V: TRBV3-1; D: TRBD1; size: -; J: TRBJ1-2; CDR3: CASSQWDSPNYGYTF; DNA: TGTGCCAGCAGCCAATGGGACAGCCCTAACTATGGCTACACCTTC
V: TRBV19; D: TRBD1; size: -; J: TRBJ1-5; CDR3: CASSTRTGEDQPQHF; DNA: TGTGCCAGTAGTACCAGGACAGGGGAAGATCAGCCCCAGCATTTT